This TCR beta chain was sequenced for a study of control samples from healthy donors and cancer patients (TCRdb year 2020). Points on this clone: No cognate antigen has been identified for it. Base qualities are not at hand, and no much larger clone is one base apart.

Libraries were prepared through the immunoSEQ multiplex PCR assay. What TCRdb holds here is the immuneACCESS table cut down to in-frame rearrangements. Part of the clones is not present; checked against another copy, under half of the missing clones reflect an unresolved V gene, and the others are unexplained. This sample gives approximately 89,000 clones in total; about nine tenths of them show up just once. About 21% of the sample rests with the top ten. The clonotype originates from a man younger than 45 in good health. The material sequenced was blood.

The CDR3 amino acid sequence is: CASSFEGYSNQPQHF. The DNA is as follows: TGTGCCAGCAGTTTTGAAGGGTATAGCAATCAGCCCCAGCATTTT. The sequence links TRBV27 to TRBJ1-5, with the D gene not clear enough to name. The V end loses 3 bases and the J end loses 0 bases, and a stretch of 9 bases separates them. From the cysteine up to the phenylalanine, the CDR3 has a length of 15 residues. Only the CDR3 DNA stays, 45 bases, in frame from base 1. Via the germline V gene (reference sequence), CDR1 is MNHEY and CDR2 SMNVEV.